This T cell receptor beta chain was profiled in a study of T cell responses to AZD1222 COVID-19 vaccine. Regarding the study as a whole: Dominant at 160-218 and 743-854, vaccine-associated CD4 TCRs also spanned spike.

Whether given at about 4 or about 12 weeks, second doses were pooled. V was pared by 5 bases and J by 2 bases, with 9 bases of the junction left unmatched. The CDR3 is made up of 16 amino acids. The germline CDR1 and CDR2 sequences are MNHEY and SMNVEV (reference sequence). Of note for this clone: The target antigen is unknown.

Repertoires were generated with immunoSEQ multiplex PCR, while TCRdb's copy carries only in-frame clones and drops some. The sample records nearly 200,000 clones, 93% being singletons. Sequenced material: peripheral blood, taken 28 days after the second AZD1222 dose. The gene calls are TRBV27 and TRBJ1-1; 9 bases match TRBD1. This TCR was sampled from an adult who received the AZD1222 COVID-19 vaccine. The CDR3 spells CASSPPGTGLNTEAFF. In DNA form, the CDR3 reads TGTGCCAGCAGTCCCCCCGGGACAGGGCTAAACACTGAAGCTTTCTTT.